Listed here are 12 T cell receptor beta chains from one sample, sequenced in a study of blood T cell repertoires in COVID-19. Only in-frame clones appear in the TCRdb table, and some are missing; sequencing was by immunoSEQ multiplex PCR. The repertoire holds 250,000 to 300,000 clones, with 91% as singletons. The specimen was PBMCs or T cells enriched from blood (not recorded which). All receptors derive from a human donor in a cohort exposed to, infected with or recovered from COVID-19 (not recorded which). The donor label of this sample is uncertain.

This chain joins TRBV27 and TRBJ2-7; 12 bases map to TRBD2. The CDR3 totals 16 residues. Germline values: CDR1 MNHEY, CDR2 SMNVEV (reference sequence). V was pared by 5 bases and J by 1 base, with 6 bases of the junction left unmatched. CDR3 in amino acids: CASSVLTSGGSYEQYF. For the CDR3, the DNA is TGTGCCAGCAGTGTATTAACTAGCGGGGGGTCCTACGAGCAGTACTTC.

The chain combines TRBV30 with TRBJ1-2; perhaps TRBD1 as D (5 bases). The germline CDR1 and CDR2 sequences are GTSNPN and SVGIG (reference sequence). This CDR3 has 14 residues. V lost 0 bases to trimming and J lost 6 bases, with 14 bases between them. The CDR3 loop is CAWSVYGGGDGYTF. The CDR3 region has the DNA TGTGCCTGGAGTGTATACGGGGGAGGGGATGGCTACACCTTC.

V is TRBV18 and J is TRBJ1-6; perhaps TRBD1 as D (5 bases). The length of the CDR3 is 15 residues. Looked up from germline, CDR1 is KGHSH and CDR2 is LQKENI. V was clipped by 4 bases and J by 0 bases, with 7 bases between them. The CDR3 protein is CASSLDSSYNSPLHF. The CDR3 region has the DNA TGTGCCAGCTCACTCGACAGCTCCTATAATTCACCCCTCCACTTT. Together with reference TRBV18 and TRBJ1-6, the CDR3 gives the full variable domain: NAGVMQNPRHLVRRRGQEARLRCSPMKGHSHVYWYRQLPEEGLKFMVYLQKENIIDESGMPKERFSAEFPKEGPSILRIQQVVRGDSAAYFCASSLDSSYNSPLHFGNGTRLTVT.

The chain employs TRBV6-1 and TRBJ1-2, with 7 nucleotides matching TRBD1. From germline, CDR1 is MNHNS and CDR2 SASEGT. The V gene end was trimmed by 0 bases and the J gene end by 8 bases; junction bases not matched to a gene: 9. The CDR3 runs 15 residues. The CDR3 here is CASSEAQGEGRGYTF. The DNA for the CDR3 is TGTGCCAGCAGTGAAGCCCAGGGGGAAGGACGGGGCTACACCTTC.

V and J are TRBV27 and TRBJ2-2; TRBD2 might be the D (6 bases). Trimming removed 3 bases at V and 2 bases at J, with 10 bases between. The CDR3 extends over 15 amino acids. The germline CDR1 and CDR2 sequences are MNHEY and SMNVEV (reference sequence). The CDR3 loop is CASSFLGLNTGELFF. The CDR3 DNA reads as TGTGCCAGCAGTTTCCTGGGACTTAACACCGGGGAGCTGTTTTTT.

This clone was observed a single time. The chain joins TRBV7-9 to TRBJ1-1; D possibly corresponds to TRBD1 (6 bases). This CDR3 comprises 13 residues. CDR1 is SEHNR, CDR2 FQNEAQ, per germline (reference sequence). V lost 6 bases, J lost 1 base, and 9 bases lay in between. The CDR3 DNA is TGTGCCAGCAGGCGGACAGAGAACACTGAAGCTTTCTTT. Encoded protein: CASRRTENTEAFF.

The chain has TRBV4-2 and TRBJ2-7; D may be TRBD2 (5 bases). This CDR3 region has 15 residues. Trimming stripped 0 bases from V and 3 bases from J, with 12 bases between. Germline CDR1 and CDR2: LGHNA and YNFKEQ. The CDR3 here is CASSQDRAGLYEQYF. CDR3 sequence (DNA): TGTGCCAGCAGCCAAGATCGAGCAGGACTCTACGAGCAGTACTTC.

This chain connects TRBV5-1 to TRBJ1-6, with D tentatively TRBD1 (6 bases). Per germline, CDR1 SGHRS and CDR2 YFSETQ. CDR3 length: 16 amino acids. V was shortened by 3 bases and J by 10 bases, with 20 bases between the two germline ends. The CDR3 DNA reads TGCGCCAGCAGCTGGACCCCCCGGGACAACTTATCACCCCTCCACTTT. It codes for CASSWTPRDNLSPLHF.

The chain links TRBV6-5 to TRBJ2-5, with 10 bases that match TRBD1. Germline-derived CDR1 and CDR2 are MNHEY and SVGAGI. V shed 5 bases and J 5 bases; nucleotides not matched to a gene: 5. The CDR3 is 14 amino acids. CDR3 region: CASSPGTGEETQYF. As DNA, the CDR3 is TGTGCCAGCAGTCCCGGGACAGGGGAGGAGACCCAGTACTTC.

This clone was detected a few times. The chain couples TRBV7-2 to TRBJ1-2; 12 bases align to TRBD1. The CDR3 is 16 residues long. CDR1 and CDR2 from the germline V gene are SGHTA and FQGNSA. Losses at the gene ends were 5 bases for V and 2 bases for J; bases not matched to a gene: 6. CDR3 nucleotides: TGTGCCAGCAGCCCTACCGGGACAGGGGGCAACTATGGCTACACCTTC. Translated, it gives CASSPTGTGGNYGYTF.

The rearrangement joins TRBV20-1 to TRBJ1-2; D is undetermined. The length of the CDR3 is 13 residues. The V end lost 3 bases, the J end lost 4 bases, and 12 bases lay between the germline ends. The germline V gene has CDR1 DFQATT and CDR2 SNEGSKA (reference sequence). CDR3 nucleotide sequence: TGCAGTGCTAGTTTCGGGGTCGGCTATGGCTACACCTTC. It is translated as CSASFGVGYGYTF.

V usage is TRBV6-1 and J usage is TRBJ1-2; 9 bases align to TRBD1. This CDR3 is 16 amino acids long. The germline gives CDR1 MNHNS, CDR2 SASEGT. V lost 0 bases to trimming and J lost 4 bases; unmatched junction nucleotides: 6. Here the CDR3 reads CASSEAGQGRSYGYTF. CDR3 in DNA: TGTGCCAGCAGTGAAGCGGGACAGGGACGATCCTATGGCTACACCTTC.